The 27 T cell receptor beta chains listed next were all sequenced from one sample in a study of cytomegalovirus exposure and HLA in healthy donors. Produced via immunoSEQ multiplex PCR; TCRdb's table is partial and in-frame only. The top ten hold about 2% of the sample, which has 95,000 to 150,000 clones, around 86% seen once. Sequencing was performed on PBMCs. All receptors come from a woman between 18 and 29 years old in good health and CMV-seronegative.

The rearrangement joins TRBV6-6 to TRBJ2-3, with 12 bases aligning to TRBD2. Germline trimming cut 6 bases from V and 6 bases from J; bases unmatched to any gene: 7. This CDR3 is built from 15 residues. Per germline, CDR1 MNHNY and CDR2 SVGAGI (reference sequence). In DNA form, the CDR3 reads TGTGCCAGCAGCCTTCTAGCGGGAGGGCCGGATACGCAGTATTTT. It codes for CASSLLAGGPDTQYF.

This chain joins TRBV19 and TRBJ2-2; 10 nucleotides match TRBD2. The CDR3 loop spans 20 amino acids. The V and J ends lost 6 bases and 0 bases, in that order; junction bases with no gene match: 16. Germline V CDR1 and CDR2: LNHDA, SQIVND (reference sequence). CDR3 residues: CASSYFRAFSGRSNTGELFF. The CDR3 DNA reads as TGTGCCAGTAGCTACTTTCGGGCATTTAGCGGGAGGTCGAACACCGGGGAGCTGTTTTTT.

The chain uses TRBV19 and TRBJ2-5; 9 bases are shared with TRBD1. This CDR3 has 15 amino acids. Unmatched junction bases numbered 8, after V lost 5 bases and J lost 4 bases. Germline values: CDR1 LNHDA, CDR2 SQIVND (reference sequence). CDR3 in DNA: TGTGCCAGTAGTGCGGACAGGGGTCGTGGAGAGACCCAGTACTTC. Encoded protein: CASSADRGRGETQYF.

The chain recombines TRBV12-5 with TRBJ1-5; a weak D match, TRBD1 (5 bases). CDR3 size: 19 residues. Germline V gene sequence: CDR1 LGHNT, CDR2 FRNRAP. V was pared by 3 bases and J by 1 base, with 22 bases between. The CDR3 loop is CASGFRGKDSGRSNQPQHF. As DNA, the CDR3 is TGTGCTAGTGGTTTCCGGGGGAAGGATTCGGGAAGGAGCAATCAGCCCCAGCATTTT. Complete variable domain (other parts from reference TRBV12-5 and TRBJ1-5): DARVTQTPRHKVTEMGQEVTMRCQPILGHNTVFWYRQTMMQGLELLAYFRNRAPLDDSGMPKDRFSAEMPDATLATLKIQPSEPRDSAVYFCASGFRGKDSGRSNQPQHFGDGTRLSIL.

This chain uses TRBV4-1 with TRBJ1-1; D call uncertain. Germline assignment: CDR1 MGHRA and CDR2 YSYEKL. This CDR3 region has 14 residues. V lost 0 bases, J lost 1 base, and 6 bases lay in between. The CDR3 here is CASSQDPRNTEAFF. The CDR3 DNA is TGCGCCAGCAGCCAAGATCCGAGGAACACTGAAGCTTTCTTT.

The chain employs TRBV25-1 and TRBJ2-7; 8 positions match TRBD1. The germline gives CDR1 MGHDK, CDR2 SYGVNS. Unmatched junction bases numbered 4, after V lost 6 bases and J lost 3 bases. CDR3 length: 13 residues. The CDR3 DNA reads TGTGCCAGCAGACGGACAGGGATCTACGAGCAGTACTTC. Its protein product is CASRRTGIYEQYF.

This rearrangement joins TRBV9 to TRBJ2-1; D gene ambiguous. The CDR3 spans 13 residues. Trimming cost V 0 bases and J 3 bases, with 4 bases left between them. The germline V gene has CDR1 SGDLS and CDR2 YYNGEE. The CDR3 sequence is CASSVGDYNEQFF. In DNA, the CDR3 is TGTGCCAGCAGCGTAGGAGACTACAATGAGCAGTTCTTC. The variable domain in full, completed from reference TRBV9 and TRBJ2-1, reads DSGVTQTPKHLITATGQRVTLRCSPRSGDLSVYWYQQSLDQGLQFLIQYYNGEERAKGNILERFSAQQFPDLHSELNLSSLELGDSALYFCASSVGDYNEQFFGPGTRLTVL.

The chain employs TRBV27 and TRBJ1-4; D is undetermined. The V gene's germline CDR1 is MNHEY and CDR2 SMNVEV (reference sequence). Trimming pared 3 bases from V and 4 bases from J, leaving 9 bases between. This CDR3 has 14 amino acids. The CDR3 nucleotides are TGTGCCAGCAGTTTGAACACCCATAATGAAAAACTGTTTTTT. This encodes CASSLNTHNEKLFF.

This clone was detected only once. V and J are TRBV15 and TRBJ1-4; 7 nucleotides line up with TRBD1. The CDR3 extends over 15 amino acids. Germline trimming cut 3 bases from V and 8 bases from J; bases unmatched to any gene: 9. Germline V gene sequence: CDR1 LNHNV, CDR2 YYDKDF (reference sequence). Here the CDR3 reads CATSSPGQVDEKLFF. In nucleotides, the CDR3 is TGTGCCACCAGCAGTCCTGGACAGGTAGACGAAAAACTGTTTTTT. Filled out from reference TRBV15 and TRBJ1-4, the complete variable domain reads DAMVIQNPRYQVTQFGKPVTLSCSQTLNHNVMYWYQQKSSQAPKLLFHYYDKDFNNEADTPDNFQSRRPNTSFCFLDIRSPGLGDTAMYLCATSSPGQVDEKLFFGSGTQLSVL.

This clone was recorded many times. CDR3 sequence: CASSLEKTGGSYEQYF. In nucleotides, the CDR3 is TGTGCCAGCAGCTTAGAAAAGACAGGGGGCTCCTACGAGCAGTACTTC. V and J are TRBV11-3 and TRBJ2-7; 9 bases are a match to TRBD1. V shed 0 bases and J 0 bases; nucleotides not matched to a gene: 3. The CDR3 runs to 16 residues. Germline V CDR1 and CDR2: SGHNT, YENEEA.

The CDR3 bases are TGTGCCAGCAGCTATGGACTAGCGGGAGTATCCTACGAGCAGTACTTC. This encodes CASSYGLAGVSYEQYF. The chain uses TRBV5-5 and TRBJ2-7; TRBD2 matches at 13 bases. The CDR3 spans 16 residues. Germline V gene data show CDR1 as SGHKS and CDR2 as YYEKEE (reference sequence). Germline trimming cut 3 bases from V and 1 base from J; bases unmatched to any gene: 4. Full variable domain (outside the CDR3, taken from reference TRBV5-5 and TRBJ2-7): DAGVTQSPTHLIKTRGQQVTLRCSPISGHKSVSWYQQVLGQGPQFIFQYYEKEERGRGNFPDRFSARQFPNYSSELNVNALLLGDSALYLCASSYGLAGVSYEQYFGPGTRLTVT.

This clone was recorded only once. The chain couples TRBV5-6 to TRBJ2-7; the D is unclear. Per the germline V gene, CDR1 is SGHDT and CDR2 is YYEEEE. The CDR3 runs to 13 residues. V was shortened by 1 base and J by 0 bases, with 5 bases between the two germline ends. The CDR3 loop reads CASSLKASYEQYF. CDR3 bases: TGTGCCAGCAGCTTGAAAGCCTCCTACGAGCAGTACTTC.

Concerning this clone: A junction end diverges from the germline sequence, so it may reflect a read error. V gene TRBV5-5 combines with J gene TRBJ2-7; TRBD2 matches at 9 bases. Germline CDR1 reads SGHKS; CDR2 reads YYEKEE (reference sequence). The CDR3 contains 13 residues. The CDR3 is CASRLGLAYEQYF. The DNA of the CDR3 is TGTGCCAGCAGGTTGGGACTAGCTTACGAGCAGTACTTC.

As regards this clone: Other nucleotide sequences in the sample specify the same CDR3. The chain employs TRBV27 and TRBJ2-1; 9 nucleotides align to TRBD2. Germline V lookup: CDR1 MNHEY, CDR2 SMNVEV (reference sequence). CDR3 length: 14 residues. The junction had 0 bases not matched to a gene; V was cut back by 0 bases and J by 6 bases. CDR3 nucleotides: TGTGCCAGCAGTTTATCGACTAGCGGCAATGAGCAGTTCTTC. Amino acids: CASSLSTSGNEQFF.

The V call is TRBV6-7, the J call TRBJ1-2; D may be TRBD1 (5 bases). TRBV6-7 is an open reading frame whose function is uncertain. Trimming took 1 base from V and 8 from J, leaving 14 bases between them. The CDR3 consists of 14 residues. Here the CDR3 DNA reads TGTGCCAGCAGTTACTTTGACAGTTTCGGAGGCTACACCTTC. Its translation is CASSYFDSFGGYTF.

CDR3 coding DNA: TGTGCCAGCAGTAACAGGGGGAACACTGAAGCTTTCTTT. It yields the protein CASSNRGNTEAFF. The J gene is TRBJ1-1, the V gene TRBV28; the match to TRBD1 covers 7 bases. CDR3 length equals 13 residues. The germline V gene has CDR1 MDHEN and CDR2 SYDVKM. V was clipped by 5 bases and J by 1 base; unmatched bases: 1. Full variable domain (outside the CDR3, taken from reference TRBV28 and TRBJ1-1): DVKVTQSSRYLVKRTGEKVFLECVQDMDHENMFWYRQDPGLGLRLIYFSYDVKMKEKGDIPEGYSVSREKKERFSLILESASTNQTSMYLCASSNRGNTEAFFGQGTRLTVV.

CDR3 region: CASSPLKAVNNEQFF. CDR3 in DNA: TGTGCCAGCAGTCCTCTGAAAGCGGTCAACAATGAGCAGTTCTTC. The rearrangement joins TRBV4-2 to TRBJ2-1; tentatively, D is TRBD2 (5 bases). Trimming pared 6 bases from V and 5 bases from J, leaving 17 bases between. The CDR3 totals 15 residues. The germline CDR1 and CDR2 sequences are LGHNA and YNFKEQ.

The genes are TRBV6-5 and TRBJ1-1, with D perhaps TRBD1 (5 bases). The CDR3 runs 15 residues. V was clipped by 0 bases and J by 0 bases, with 8 bases between them. CDR1 and CDR2 (germline): MNHEY, SVGAGI. CDR3 sequence (DNA): TGTGCCAGCAGTTACTCGGGGGGGTTGAACACTGAAGCTTTCTTT. This encodes CASSYSGGLNTEAFF.

The rearrangement links TRBV7-9 to TRBJ2-5; 7 positions match TRBD2. From germline, CDR1 is SEHNR and CDR2 FQNEAQ (reference sequence). The CDR3 runs to 14 residues. V lost 8 bases to trimming and J lost 4 bases; unmatched junction nucleotides: 10. The CDR3 here is CASLSTRELETQYF. Here the CDR3 DNA reads TGTGCCAGCCTTAGCACGCGGGAGCTAGAGACCCAGTACTTC.

This chain's CDR3 is CASSMSGLGVYEQYF. CDR3 sequence (DNA): TGTGCCAGTAGTATGAGCGGCCTTGGGGTCTACGAGCAGTACTTC. This chain joins TRBV19 and TRBJ2-7; TRBD2 is a possible D gene (5 bases). The length of the CDR3 is 15 residues. Trimming cost V 3 bases and J 3 bases, with 15 bases left between them. Germline CDR1 reads LNHDA; CDR2 reads SQIVND (reference sequence).

The chain carries TRBV5-6 and TRBJ2-2; 7 positions agree with TRBD1. The trim removed 3 bases at V and 7 bases at J, leaving 6 bases unmatched. The CDR3 is 14 amino acids. Germline CDR1 reads SGHDT; CDR2 reads YYEEEE. Here the CDR3 DNA reads TGTGCCAGCAGCTCTCAACAGGGGAACGGGGAGCTGTTTTTT. Protein sequence: CASSSQQGNGELFF.

This rearrangement joins TRBV6-6 to TRBJ2-2, with 12 bases aligning to TRBD1. Per the germline V gene, CDR1 is MNHNY and CDR2 is SVGAGI (reference sequence). CDR3 length: 15 residues. V shed 8 bases and J 6 bases; nucleotides not matched to a gene: 7. CDR3: CASGGGQGAPGELFF. DNA of the CDR3: TGTGCCAGCGGAGGGGGACAGGGGGCTCCCGGGGAGCTGTTTTTT.

The chain is built from TRBV7-9 and TRBJ2-1, with 7 nucleotides matching TRBD1. CDR1 and CDR2 (germline): SEHNR, FQNEAQ (reference sequence). The V segment lost 7 bases and the J segment 0 bases; nucleotides outside the gene matches: 12. This CDR3 has 17 residues. The CDR3: CASTSGRGTGSYNEQFF. In DNA, the CDR3 is TGTGCCAGCACCTCGGGCAGGGGGACGGGCTCCTACAATGAGCAGTTCTTC.

The J gene is TRBJ2-3, the V gene TRBV11-2; D perhaps matches TRBD1 (5 bases). The CDR3 loop spans 14 amino acids. The V gene lost 5 bases and the J gene lost 4 bases, with 13 bases spanning the gap. The germline CDR1 and CDR2 sequences are SGHAT and FQNNGV. The CDR3 bases are TGTGCCAGCAGCCCGGACAAAGTGGCAGATACGCAGTATTTT. Protein: CASSPDKVADTQYF.

This chain connects TRBV28 to TRBJ2-7; 8 nucleotides line up with TRBD2. Germline V gene lookup returns CDR1 MDHEN and CDR2 SYDVKM. Trimming took 3 bases from V and 5 from J; bases not matched to a gene: 6. The CDR3 sequence is 14 residues long. Here the CDR3 reads CASSFLSSGNEQYF. As DNA, the CDR3 is TGTGCCAGCAGTTTTCTTAGTAGCGGGAACGAGCAGTACTTC.

The chain carries TRBV4-1 and TRBJ2-1; 11 bases line up with TRBD2. CDR3 size: 17 residues. The germline gives CDR1 MGHRA, CDR2 YSYEKL. The junction had 8 bases not matched to a gene; V was cut back by 1 base and J by 6 bases. The CDR3 DNA reads TGCGCCAGCAGCCAAGGGCAACTAGCGGGAGACTCCAATGAGCAGTTCTTC. Protein sequence: CASSQGQLAGDSNEQFF.

There are a few counts of this clone. V gene TRBV5-4 combines with J gene TRBJ2-2; tentatively, D is TRBD2 (6 bases). This CDR3 spans 14 amino acids. The ends were cut back, 4 bases at V and 2 bases at J, with 9 bases in the middle. Germline lookup yields CDR1 SGHNT and CDR2 YYREEE (reference sequence). CDR3 region: CASSAGRNTGELFF. CDR3 bases: TGTGCCAGCAGCGCGGGACGTAACACCGGGGAGCTGTTTTTT.